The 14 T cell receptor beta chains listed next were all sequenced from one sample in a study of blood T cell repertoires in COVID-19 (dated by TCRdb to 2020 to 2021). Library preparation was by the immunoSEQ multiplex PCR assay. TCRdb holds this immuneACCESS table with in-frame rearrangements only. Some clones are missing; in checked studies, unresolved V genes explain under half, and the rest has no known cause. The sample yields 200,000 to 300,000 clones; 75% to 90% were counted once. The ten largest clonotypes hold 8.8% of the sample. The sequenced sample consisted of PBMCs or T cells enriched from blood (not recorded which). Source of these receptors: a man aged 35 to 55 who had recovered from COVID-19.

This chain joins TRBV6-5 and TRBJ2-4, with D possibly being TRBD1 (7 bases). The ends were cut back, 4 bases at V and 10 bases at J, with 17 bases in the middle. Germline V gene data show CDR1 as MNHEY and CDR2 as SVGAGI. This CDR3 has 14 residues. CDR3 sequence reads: CASSSTGSGWIQYF. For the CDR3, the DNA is TGTGCCAGCAGTTCGACAGGGAGCGGGTGGATTCAGTACTTC.

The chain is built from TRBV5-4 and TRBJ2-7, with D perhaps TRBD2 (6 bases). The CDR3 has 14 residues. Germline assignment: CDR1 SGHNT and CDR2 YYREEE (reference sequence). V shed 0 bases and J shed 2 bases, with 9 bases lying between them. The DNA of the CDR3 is TGTGCCAGCAGCTTGGAGGTAGCGGCCTACGAGCAGTACTTC. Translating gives CASSLEVAAYEQYF.

The CDR3 is CASSSGQINQPQHF. The CDR3 coding sequence is TGTGCCAGCAGCTCCGGACAGATCAATCAGCCCCAGCATTTT. The J gene is TRBJ1-5, the V gene TRBV5-4, with TRBD1 as a possible D gene (6 bases). Trimming took off 3 bases at V and 3 bases at J, with 10 bases between the two ends. Germline CDR1 and CDR2: SGHNT and YYREEE (reference sequence). The CDR3 has 14 residues.

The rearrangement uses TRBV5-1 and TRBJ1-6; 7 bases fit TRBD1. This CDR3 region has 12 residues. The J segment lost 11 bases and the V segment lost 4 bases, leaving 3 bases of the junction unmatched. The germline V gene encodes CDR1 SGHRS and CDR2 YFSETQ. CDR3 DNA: TGCGCCAGCAGCCGAGGACAGGCACCCCTCCACTTT. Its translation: CASSRGQAPLHF.

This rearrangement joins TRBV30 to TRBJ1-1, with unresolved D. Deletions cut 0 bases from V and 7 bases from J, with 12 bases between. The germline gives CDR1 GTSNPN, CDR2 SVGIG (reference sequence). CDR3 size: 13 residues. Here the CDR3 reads CAWSVPWASEAFF. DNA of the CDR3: TGTGCCTGGAGTGTACCTTGGGCCAGTGAAGCTTTCTTT.

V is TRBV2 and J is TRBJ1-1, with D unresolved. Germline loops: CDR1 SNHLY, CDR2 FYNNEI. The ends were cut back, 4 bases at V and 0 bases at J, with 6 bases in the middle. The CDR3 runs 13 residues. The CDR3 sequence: CASSVGVNTEAFF. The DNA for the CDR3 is TGTGCCAGCAGTGTGGGAGTGAACACTGAAGCTTTCTTT.

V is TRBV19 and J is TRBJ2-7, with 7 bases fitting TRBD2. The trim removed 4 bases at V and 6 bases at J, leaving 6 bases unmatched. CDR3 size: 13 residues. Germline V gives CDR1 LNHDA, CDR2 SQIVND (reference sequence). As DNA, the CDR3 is TGTGCCAGTAGTACTGCGGGAGTACGCGAGCAGTACTTC. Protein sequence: CASSTAGVREQYF.

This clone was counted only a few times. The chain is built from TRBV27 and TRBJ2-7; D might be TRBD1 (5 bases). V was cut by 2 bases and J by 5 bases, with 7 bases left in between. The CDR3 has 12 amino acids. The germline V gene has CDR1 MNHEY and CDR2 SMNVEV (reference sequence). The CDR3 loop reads CASSLQGNEQYF. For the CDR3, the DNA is TGTGCCAGCAGTTTACAGGGAAACGAGCAGTACTTC.

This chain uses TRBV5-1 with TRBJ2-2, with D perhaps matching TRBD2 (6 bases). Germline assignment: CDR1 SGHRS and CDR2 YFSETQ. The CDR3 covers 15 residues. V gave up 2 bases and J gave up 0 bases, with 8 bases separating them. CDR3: CASSLPGANTGELFF. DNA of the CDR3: TGCGCCAGCAGCTTACCGGGGGCGAACACCGGGGAGCTGTTTTTT. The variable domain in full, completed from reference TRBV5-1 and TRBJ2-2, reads KAGVTQTPRYLIKTRGQQVTLSCSPISGHRSVSWYQQTPGQGLQFLFEYFSETQRNKGNFPGRFSGRQFSNSRSEMNVSTLELGDSALYLCASSLPGANTGELFFGEGSRLTVL.

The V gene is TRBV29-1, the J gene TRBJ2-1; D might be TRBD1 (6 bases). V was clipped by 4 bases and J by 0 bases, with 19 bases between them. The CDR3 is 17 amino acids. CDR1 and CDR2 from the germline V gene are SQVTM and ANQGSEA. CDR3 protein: CSVVTGRGSSSYNEQFF. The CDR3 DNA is TGCAGCGTTGTTACAGGCAGGGGCTCCAGCTCCTACAATGAGCAGTTCTTC.

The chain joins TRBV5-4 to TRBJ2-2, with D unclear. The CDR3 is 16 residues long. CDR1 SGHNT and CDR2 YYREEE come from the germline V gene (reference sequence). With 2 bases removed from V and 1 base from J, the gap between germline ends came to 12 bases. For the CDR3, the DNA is TGTGCCAGCAGCTTATGGCGCGGCATGAACACCGGGGAGCTGTTTTTT. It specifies CASSLWRGMNTGELFF. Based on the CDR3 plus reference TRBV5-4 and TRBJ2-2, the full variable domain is ETGVTQSPTHLIKTRGQQVTLRCSSQSGHNTVSWYQQALGQGPQFIFQYYREEENGRGNFPPRFSGLQFPNYSSELNVNALELDDSALYLCASSLWRGMNTGELFFGEGSRLTVL.

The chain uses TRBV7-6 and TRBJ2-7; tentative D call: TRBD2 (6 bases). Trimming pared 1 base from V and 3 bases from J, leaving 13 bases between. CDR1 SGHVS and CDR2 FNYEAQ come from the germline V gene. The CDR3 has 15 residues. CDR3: CASSLGSSVLYEQYF. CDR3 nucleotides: TGTGCCAGCAGCTTAGGTTCTAGCGTCCTCTACGAGCAGTACTTC.

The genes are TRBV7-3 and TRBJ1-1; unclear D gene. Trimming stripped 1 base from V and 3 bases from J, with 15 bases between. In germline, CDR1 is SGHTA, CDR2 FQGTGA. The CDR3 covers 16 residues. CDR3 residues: CASSLNRPGKDTEAFF. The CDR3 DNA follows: TGTGCCAGCAGCTTAAATCGACCGGGAAAGGACACTGAAGCTTTCTTT.

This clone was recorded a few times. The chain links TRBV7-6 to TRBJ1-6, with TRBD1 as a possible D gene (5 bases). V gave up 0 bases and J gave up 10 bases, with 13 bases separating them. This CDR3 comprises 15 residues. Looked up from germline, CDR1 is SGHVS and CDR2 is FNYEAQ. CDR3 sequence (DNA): TGTGCCAGCAGCTTAGCAGGGGCCCTTCGCTCACCCCTCCACTTT. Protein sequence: CASSLAGALRSPLHF.